The 26 T cell receptor beta chains in this list originate from one sample, sequenced in a study of blood T cell repertoires in COVID-19. Sequencing used immunoSEQ multiplex PCR; TCRdb keeps in-frame clones, though not all of them. The table includes 200,000 to 250,000 clones, roughly nine tenths detected once. Source material: peripheral blood. The origin of the receptors is a woman between 18 and 29 years old who had recovered from COVID-19.

The chain links TRBV19 to TRBJ1-4; maybe TRBD1 (5 bases). V lost 3 bases, J lost 4 bases, and 9 bases lay in between. In germline, CDR1 is LNHDA, CDR2 SQIVND (reference sequence). The CDR3 totals 14 residues. DNA of the CDR3: TGTGCCAGTAGTATTCAGGGAAATAATGAAAAACTGTTTTTT. Protein sequence: CASSIQGNNEKLFF.

The chain links TRBV19 to TRBJ2-2, with D possibly matching TRBD1 (5 bases). V was cut by 9 bases and J by 4 bases, with 15 bases left in between. CDR1 LNHDA and CDR2 SQIVND come from the germline V gene (reference sequence). This CDR3 region has 14 residues. CDR3 amino acids: CASQRAGPTGELFF. The CDR3 nucleotides are TGTGCCAGCCAAAGGGCAGGGCCCACCGGGGAGCTGTTTTTT.

The J gene is TRBJ2-1, the V gene TRBV11-1, with D tentatively TRBD2 (6 bases). V dropped 3 bases and J dropped 6 bases, with 15 bases sitting between them. Germline assignment: CDR1 SGHAT and CDR2 FQDESV (reference sequence). The CDR3 runs 15 residues. The CDR3 coding sequence is TGTGCCAGCAGCTTGGGGGGAGGACTGCGCAATGAGCAGTTCTTC. Translation gives CASSLGGGLRNEQFF. Full variable domain (missing parts from reference TRBV11-1 and TRBJ2-1): EAEVAQSPRYKITEKSQAVAFWCDPISGHATLYWYRQILGQGPELLVQFQDESVVDDSQLPKDRFSAERLKGVDSTLKIQPAELGDSAMYLCASSLGGGLRNEQFFGPGTRLTVL.

This chain links TRBV28 with TRBJ1-2; 10 bases are a match to TRBD1. CDR3 length equals 13 residues. V lost 6 bases to trimming and J lost 7 bases; unmatched junction nucleotides: 5. Per germline, CDR1 MDHEN and CDR2 SYDVKM. CDR3 nucleotides: TGTGCCAGCAGGCCGGGACAGGGGTTTGGCTACACCTTC. This encodes CASRPGQGFGYTF.

The chain employs TRBV7-2 and TRBJ2-1; 7 nucleotides match TRBD2. Germline-derived CDR1 and CDR2 are SGHTA and FQGNSA. CDR3 length equals 17 residues. Trimming removed 0 bases from V and 4 bases from J; junction bases left unmatched: 9. The DNA for the CDR3 is TGTGCCAGCAGCTTAGCGTCTCGGCGGGAGCGTTACAATGAGCAGTTCTTC. This gives the protein CASSLASRRERYNEQFF.

The CDR3 DNA reads as TGTGCCAGCTCACCGAACAGGGAAAATGGCTACACCTTC. Protein product: CASSPNRENGYTF. The rearrangement links TRBV18 to TRBJ1-2, with TRBD1 as a possible D gene (6 bases). The germline CDR1 and CDR2 sequences are KGHSH and LQKENI. Trimming left V 3 bases short and J 6 bases short, with 11 bases between. The CDR3 contains 13 residues.

This clone was seen only once. The rearrangement joins TRBV29-1 to TRBJ2-1, with 7 bases identical to TRBD1. Germline CDR1 SQVTM, CDR2 ANQGSEA. CDR3 length equals 13 residues. V dropped 2 bases and J dropped 6; count of bases not matched to a gene: 4. The CDR3 spells CSVELAGGNEQFF. The CDR3, as DNA: TGCAGCGTTGAATTGGCAGGGGGCAATGAGCAGTTCTTC.

The rearrangement uses TRBV30 and TRBJ1-2, with D unresolved. The CDR3 loop spans 12 amino acids. CDR1 GTSNPN and CDR2 SVGIG come from the germline V gene (reference sequence). Trimming stripped 4 bases from V and 4 bases from J, with 10 bases between. The CDR3 here is CAWTNSSYGYTF. CDR3 DNA sequence: TGTGCCTGGACGAATTCTAGCTATGGCTACACCTTC.

The V call is TRBV9, the J call TRBJ2-1, with 9 bases identical to TRBD1. Germline V CDR1 and CDR2: SGDLS, YYNGEE. The CDR3 totals 14 residues. Unmatched junction bases numbered 11, after V lost 7 bases and J lost 9 bases. CDR3: CASARDRVASEQFF. DNA of the CDR3: TGTGCCAGCGCCCGGGACAGGGTAGCCAGTGAGCAGTTCTTC.

The chain recombines TRBV18 with TRBJ1-1; the match to TRBD1 covers 7 bases. V gave up 0 bases and J gave up 1 base; unmatched junction bases: 2. Germline V gives CDR1 KGHSH, CDR2 LQKENI. This CDR3 is 15 amino acids long. CDR3 region: CASSPPGQRNTEAFF. As DNA, the CDR3 is TGTGCCAGCTCACCACCGGGACAGAGGAACACTGAAGCTTTCTTT.

This clone came up a few times. The chain carries TRBV6-2 or TRBV6-3 and TRBJ2-1; 8 nucleotides match TRBD2. From germline, CDR1 is MNHEY and CDR2 SVGEGT. This CDR3 comprises 14 residues. The V segment lost 2 bases and the J segment 15 bases; nucleotides outside the gene matches: 12. Here the CDR3 DNA reads TGTGCCAGCAGTTACCTGTCTAGCGGGCGGGGGGTGTTCTTC. Amino acid sequence: CASSYLSSGRGVFF.

The chain joins TRBV18 to TRBJ1-2, with 8 bases matching TRBD1. Germline-derived CDR1 and CDR2 are KGHSH and LQKENI. Trimming removed 3 bases from V and 7 bases from J; junction bases left unmatched: 7. CDR3 length: 14 amino acids. DNA of the CDR3: TGTGCCAGCTCACCGCCGACAGGGGTCCTTGGCTACACCTTC. It is translated as CASSPPTGVLGYTF.

The chain couples TRBV28 to TRBJ1-5; TRBD1 aligns across 7 bases. The CDR3 totals 14 residues. Looked up from germline, CDR1 is MDHEN and CDR2 is SYDVKM. The junction had 8 bases not matched to a gene; V was cut back by 6 bases and J by 6 bases. CDR3 sequence (DNA): TGTGCCAGCAGCCCTGACAGGGCGGGTCAGCCCCAGCATTTT. Protein product: CASSPDRAGQPQHF.

The chain recombines TRBV15 with TRBJ1-4; unclear D gene. Germline V CDR1 and CDR2: LNHNV, YYDKDF (reference sequence). The V gene lost 2 bases and the J gene lost 2 bases, with 9 bases spanning the gap. The CDR3 sequence is 15 residues long. CDR3 sequence: CATSRRGGTNEKLFF. The CDR3 coding sequence is TGTGCCACCAGCAGACGGGGTGGTACTAATGAAAAACTGTTTTTT. The whole variable domain, filled in from reference TRBV15 and TRBJ1-4, reads DAMVIQNPRYQVTQFGKPVTLSCSQTLNHNVMYWYQQKSSQAPKLLFHYYDKDFNNEADTPDNFQSRRPNTSFCFLDIRSPGLGDTAMYLCATSRRGGTNEKLFFGSGTQLSVL.

The V and J genes are TRBV4-3 and TRBJ2-1; 7 bases agree with TRBD2. The V gene's germline CDR1 is LGHNA and CDR2 YSLEER. The CDR3 length is 15 residues. The J segment lost 6 bases and the V segment lost 0 bases, leaving 5 bases of the junction unmatched. DNA for the CDR3: TGCGCCAGCAGCCAAGATCGTCGGGGGGTCAATGAGCAGTTCTTC. Its translation: CASSQDRRGVNEQFF.

The DNA for the CDR3 is TGCGCCAGCAGCTTGGGGCGGGACAGGTCAGCTAACTATGGCTACACCTTC. It encodes CASSLGRDRSANYGYTF. The rearrangement joins TRBV5-1 to TRBJ1-2; 8 positions agree with TRBD1. This CDR3 spans 17 amino acids. Trimming cost V 0 bases and J 0 bases; bases outside gene matches: 7. Looked up from germline, CDR1 is SGHRS and CDR2 is YFSETQ.

This chain connects TRBV12-3 or TRBV12-4 to TRBJ2-7, with unresolved D. There are 13 residues in the CDR3. Trimming removed 6 bases from V and 2 bases from J, with 11 bases in between. CDR3 bases: TGTGCCAGCAGCCTAGGTAGTCCCTACGAGCAGTACTTC. Translated, it gives CASSLGSPYEQYF.

DNA of the CDR3: TGTGCCGGAGACAGGGGCCGAGGAGAGCAGTACTTC. Its protein is CAGDRGRGEQYF. This chain uses TRBV7-9 with TRBJ2-7; 8 bases align to TRBD1. J was trimmed by 7 bases and V by 11 bases; bases with no gene match: 10. Looked up from germline, CDR1 is SEHNR and CDR2 is FQNEAQ (reference sequence). The CDR3 is 12 residues long.

This clone was observed a single time. J is TRBJ1-2 and V is TRBV7-2; 11 nucleotides align to TRBD1. CDR1 is SGHTA, CDR2 FQGNSA, per germline. This CDR3 has 14 amino acids. The trim removed 2 bases at V and 7 bases at J, leaving 3 bases unmatched. Written as DNA, the CDR3 is TGTGCCAGCAGCTTACAGGACAGGGGGCTTGGCTACACCTTC. Its protein is CASSLQDRGLGYTF.

This CDR3 reads CASSSSFSGGLQETQYF. The CDR3 bases are TGTGCCAGCAGCTCAAGTTTTAGCGGGGGACTCCAAGAGACCCAGTACTTC. The genes are TRBV11-3 and TRBJ2-5, with 9 nucleotides matching TRBD2. Looked up from germline, CDR1 is SGHNT and CDR2 is YENEEA. Trimming at V came to 4 bases and at J to 1 base, leaving 10 bases not matched to a gene. The CDR3 covers 17 residues. The full variable domain, rest sourced from reference TRBV11-3 and TRBJ2-5, is EAGVVQSPRYKIIEKKQPVAFWCNPISGHNTLYWYLQNLGQGPELLIRYENEEAVDDSQLPKDRFSAERLKGVDSTLKIQPAELGDSAVYLCASSSSFSGGLQETQYFGPGTRLLVL.

V gene TRBV13 combines with J gene TRBJ1-1; D gene uncertain. V was trimmed by 7 bases and J by 4 bases, leaving 7 bases between them. This CDR3 has 11 residues. Germline V gives CDR1 PRHDT, CDR2 FYEKMQ (reference sequence). The CDR3 here is CASTWATEAFF. The DNA of the CDR3 is TGTGCCAGCACCTGGGCCACTGAAGCTTTCTTT.

The J gene is TRBJ2-1, the V gene TRBV9; 9 nucleotides line up with TRBD2. The CDR3 consists of 15 residues. The germline V gene has CDR1 SGDLS and CDR2 YYNGEE. V gave up 3 bases and J gave up 3 bases; unmatched junction bases: 4. CDR3 DNA: TGTGCCAGCAGCGAAGAACTAGCGGGCTACAATGAGCAGTTCTTC. Translated: CASSEELAGYNEQFF.

The genes are TRBV6-5 and TRBJ1-2, with D uncertain. The CDR3 sequence is 14 residues long. Germline CDR1 MNHEY, CDR2 SVGAGI. Trimming took off 2 bases at V and 8 bases at J, with 15 bases between the two ends. The CDR3 DNA reads TGTGCCAGCAGTTACGCCGGGTCCAGCCGAGGCTACACCTTC. It translates to CASSYAGSSRGYTF.

J is TRBJ1-5 and V is TRBV19; 9 bases line up with TRBD1. The CDR3 sequence is 15 residues long. Germline assignment: CDR1 LNHDA and CDR2 SQIVND (reference sequence). Unmatched junction bases numbered 5, after V lost 3 bases and J lost 5 bases. The CDR3 sequence is CASSMTGTGYQPQHF. For the CDR3, the DNA is TGTGCCAGTAGTATGACCGGGACAGGGTATCAGCCCCAGCATTTT.

V is TRBV5-6 and J is TRBJ2-7; D unresolved. Germline CDR1 SGHDT, CDR2 YYEEEE. V was clipped by 4 bases and J by 2 bases, with 13 bases between them. The CDR3 is 14 residues long. The CDR3 spells CASSSPSPTYEQYF. In DNA, the CDR3 is TGTGCCAGCAGCAGCCCATCTCCAACCTACGAGCAGTACTTC.

This sequence joins TRBV6-5 and TRBJ2-5, with 7 bases matching TRBD1. Germline assignment: CDR1 MNHEY and CDR2 SVGAGI. Trimming took 4 bases from V and 3 from J; bases not matched to a gene: 5. This CDR3 region has 14 residues. The CDR3 reads CASSFRDREETQYF. The CDR3 coding sequence is TGTGCCAGCAGTTTCCGGGACAGAGAAGAGACCCAGTACTTC.